A single sample is the source of the 5 T cell receptor beta chains below, sequenced in a study of blood T cell repertoires in COVID-19. Sequenced by immunoSEQ multiplex PCR; TCRdb stores in-frame clones only, minus some. The sample yields about 190,000 clones, 70% to 90% seen once. The sequencing sample was made of peripheral blood. All receptors come from a woman older than 75 with acute or convalescent COVID-19.

V gene TRBV9 combines with J gene TRBJ1-1; maybe TRBD1 (5 bases). CDR1 is SGDLS, CDR2 YYNGEE, per germline. The V end was cut by 1 base, the J end by 4 bases, with 14 bases between. This CDR3 has 15 residues. This chain's CDR3 is CASSVRPGQGTEAFF. The CDR3 coding sequence is TGTGCCAGCAGCGTAAGGCCAGGGCAGGGCACTGAAGCTTTCTTT.

This clone was found once. The chain links TRBV11-2 to TRBJ1-6; D is possibly TRBD1 (5 bases). Per the germline V gene, CDR1 is SGHAT and CDR2 is FQNNGV. The length of the CDR3 is 14 residues. Trimming removed 1 base at V and 11 bases at J, with 12 bases between. CDR3 region: CASSLAHGGAPLHF. DNA for the CDR3: TGTGCCAGCAGCTTAGCCCACGGAGGGGCACCCCTCCACTTT.

The rearrangement joins TRBV5-5 to TRBJ2-1, with 7 bases identical to TRBD2. Trimming took 4 bases from V and 0 from J; bases not matched to a gene: 4. This CDR3 contains 15 residues. Germline CDR1 SGHKS, CDR2 YYEKEE (reference sequence). CDR3 DNA sequence: TGTGCCAGCAGCCTCAGCGGGGCCTCCTACAATGAGCAGTTCTTC. Its protein product is CASSLSGASYNEQFF.

The chain joins TRBV18 to TRBJ2-1; a weak D match, TRBD1 (5 bases). This CDR3 comprises 14 residues. Trimming shortened V by 8 bases and J by 9 bases, and 20 bases separated the two germline ends. Germline-derived CDR1 and CDR2 are KGHSH and LQKENI. Here the CDR3 reads CASLLDRDTTEQFF. In DNA, the CDR3 is TGTGCCAGCCTTCTAGACAGAGATACAACTGAGCAGTTCTTC.

The chain carries TRBV30 and TRBJ1-5; tentatively, D is TRBD1 (6 bases). Germline CDR1 and CDR2: GTSNPN and SVGIG (reference sequence). Trimming stripped 5 bases from V and 9 bases from J, with 14 bases between. CDR3 length: 12 amino acids. CDR3 protein: CAWGTGGRPQHF. In DNA, the CDR3 is TGTGCCTGGGGGACGGGGGGGCGGCCCCAGCATTTT.